The 28 T cell receptor beta chains reported below all come from one sample, sequenced in a study of blood T cell repertoires in COVID-19. Clones were sequenced by immunoSEQ multiplex PCR, and TCRdb holds only the in-frame ones, with some missing. Of a few hundred thousand clones listed, roughly 87% are singletons. Material for sequencing was PBMCs or T cells enriched from blood (not recorded which). The origin of the receptors is a woman in her 30s who had recovered from COVID-19.

V and J are TRBV27 and TRBJ1-5; 7 nucleotides align to TRBD1. Losses at the gene ends were 3 bases for V and 5 bases for J; bases not matched to a gene: 1. CDR1 MNHEY and CDR2 SMNVEV come from the germline V gene (reference sequence). This CDR3 is built from 13 residues. CDR3 nucleotide sequence: TGTGCCAGCAGTTTTACAGGGGATCAGCCCCAGCATTTT. Amino acid sequence: CASSFTGDQPQHF.

This chain joins TRBV2 and TRBJ1-1; perhaps TRBD1 as D (6 bases). Trimming pared 2 bases from V and 3 bases from J, leaving 13 bases between. Germline assignment: CDR1 SNHLY and CDR2 FYNNEI. CDR3 length equals 15 residues. DNA for the CDR3: TGTGCCAGCAGTGAACCCCACAGGGTGGACACTGAAGCTTTCTTT. This codes for CASSEPHRVDTEAFF.

The V call is TRBV11-2, the J call TRBJ2-1, with TRBD1 as a possible D gene (6 bases). Germline V CDR1 and CDR2: SGHAT, FQNNGV. V gave up 4 bases and J gave up 0 bases, with 13 bases separating them. The length of the CDR3 is 16 residues. The CDR3 DNA is TGTGCCAGCAGCTCCCCGAGGGGGAGCTCCTACAATGAGCAGTTCTTC. Its translation is CASSSPRGSSYNEQFF. Based on the CDR3 plus reference TRBV11-2 and TRBJ2-1, the full variable domain is EAGVAQSPRYKIIEKRQSVAFWCNPISGHATLYWYQQILGQGPKLLIQFQNNGVVDDSQLPKDRFSAERLKGVDSTLKIQPAKLEDSAVYLCASSSPRGSSYNEQFFGPGTRLTVL.

The CDR3 spells CASSPSPGNGYTF. CDR3 DNA: TGTGCCAGCAGCCCCAGTCCGGGAAATGGCTACACCTTC. J is TRBJ1-2 and V is TRBV14; D gene ambiguous. V was trimmed by 4 bases and J by 6 bases, leaving 12 bases between them. The length of the CDR3 is 13 residues. CDR1 is SGHDN, CDR2 FVKESK, per germline.

This sequence joins TRBV27 and TRBJ1-1; a possible D gene is TRBD1 (6 bases). Germline values: CDR1 MNHEY, CDR2 SMNVEV (reference sequence). Trimming removed 6 bases at V and 11 bases at J, with 16 bases between. This CDR3 is 12 amino acids long. CDR3 loop: CASSISGGRAFF. In nucleotides, the CDR3 is TGTGCCAGCAGCATTTCCGGGGGGCGGGCTTTCTTT.

The table lists this clone with a few counts. The chain carries TRBV9 and TRBJ2-2; TRBD2 matches at 9 bases. Per the germline V gene, CDR1 is SGDLS and CDR2 is YYNGEE. V lost 4 bases and J lost 7; bases outside the gene matches: 11. The CDR3 covers 16 residues. For the CDR3, the DNA is TGTGCCAGCAGCATCACCGGGACTAGCATGCACGGGGAGCTGTTTTTT. Encoded protein: CASSITGTSMHGELFF.

The genes are TRBV7-9 and TRBJ2-5; 10 bases are shared with TRBD2. Unmatched junction bases numbered 1, after V lost 3 bases and J lost 0 bases. In germline, CDR1 is SEHNR, CDR2 FQNEAQ (reference sequence). CDR3 size: 15 residues. CDR3 residues: CASSFGLADQETQYF. CDR3 nucleotides: TGTGCCAGCAGCTTCGGACTAGCGGACCAAGAGACCCAGTACTTC.

The rearrangement uses TRBV5-5 and TRBJ1-5; 11 bases are a match to TRBD1. Trimming cost V 4 bases and J 1 base; bases outside gene matches: 7. The CDR3 extends over 17 amino acids. Germline CDR1 and CDR2: SGHKS and YYEKEE (reference sequence). This chain's CDR3 is CASSPGQGALSNQPQHF. The DNA of the CDR3 is TGTGCCAGCAGCCCCGGACAGGGGGCCCTAAGCAATCAGCCCCAGCATTTT.

This clone is a singleton in its sample. This chain uses TRBV11-3 with TRBJ1-6; 9 bases align to TRBD1. V was pared by 3 bases and J by 7 bases, with 4 bases of the junction left unmatched. This CDR3 is 15 amino acids long. Germline V gene data show CDR1 as SGHNT and CDR2 as YENEEA. CDR3 nucleotides: TGTGCCAGCAGCTTTAGGGACAGGGCAAATTCACCCCTCCACTTT. Its translation is CASSFRDRANSPLHF.

This clone turned up a few times. The chain has TRBV18 and TRBJ1-2; D might be TRBD1 (6 bases). The germline V and J ends were trimmed by 6 bases and 1 base, with 12 bases remaining between them. Germline V CDR1 and CDR2: KGHSH, LQKENI. This CDR3 spans 14 amino acids. The CDR3 is CASSPNRDNYGYTF. The CDR3 coding sequence is TGTGCCAGCTCTCCCAACAGGGATAACTATGGCTACACCTTC.

The chain couples TRBV9 to TRBJ1-3; 7 positions match TRBD1. This CDR3 comprises 14 residues. V shed 3 bases, J shed 4 bases, and the junction held 4 bases outside the gene matches. CDR1 and CDR2 from the germline V gene are SGDLS and YYNGEE. The CDR3 DNA follows: TGTGCCAGCAGCGCGGGGGACAGCGGAAACACCATATATTTT. It codes for CASSAGDSGNTIYF.

This clone was counted a single time. J is TRBJ2-3 and V is TRBV5-1; D uncertain. Germline loops: CDR1 SGHRS, CDR2 YFSETQ. V was pared by 0 bases and J by 5 bases, with 7 bases between. The CDR3 has 13 amino acids. The CDR3 bases are TGCGCCAGCAGCTTGGGGCAAAAAGATACGCAGTATTTT. Protein sequence: CASSLGQKDTQYF.

The genes are TRBV5-1 and TRBJ1-1; no definite D call. CDR3 length equals 15 residues. Germline lookup yields CDR1 SGHRS and CDR2 YFSETQ. Trimming cost V 4 bases and J 0 bases, with 13 bases left between them. The CDR3 DNA sequence: TGCGCCAGCAGCGGGTCAGGAGGGATGAACACTGAAGCTTTCTTT. Translated: CASSGSGGMNTEAFF.

This chain uses TRBV5-1 with TRBJ2-5; tentatively, D is TRBD2 (7 bases). Germline CDR1 reads SGHRS; CDR2 reads YFSETQ. With 1 base removed from V and 1 base from J, the gap between germline ends came to 14 bases. The CDR3 is made up of 16 amino acids. DNA of the CDR3: TGCGCCAGCAGCTTGCAGCCCGGGGGGCTCCAAGAGACCCAGTACTTC. It specifies CASSLQPGGLQETQYF.

The chain combines TRBV5-1 with TRBJ1-3, with 8 positions matching TRBD1. Germline lookup yields CDR1 SGHRS and CDR2 YFSETQ. The CDR3 is 17 residues long. The junction had 6 bases not matched to a gene; V was cut back by 1 base and J by 0 bases. The CDR3 coding sequence is TGCGCCAGCAGCTTGTCGCAGGGGGCACCCTCTGGAAACACCATATATTTT. It is translated as CASSLSQGAPSGNTIYF.

As DNA, the CDR3 is TGTGCCAGCAGTCTTGACAGATCCCGTCAGCCCCAGCATTTT. Amino acid sequence: CASSLDRSRQPQHF. The gene calls are TRBV6-5 and TRBJ1-5; perhaps TRBD1 as D (5 bases). V lost 5 bases and J lost 6, with 14 bases in between. The CDR3 has 14 amino acids. Germline-derived CDR1 and CDR2 are MNHEY and SVGAGI.

The rearrangement links TRBV7-9 to TRBJ1-1, with D perhaps TRBD1 (5 bases). The CDR3 has 15 residues. Germline V lookup: CDR1 SEHNR, CDR2 FQNEAQ (reference sequence). V gave up 1 base and J gave up 1 base, with 10 bases separating them. CDR3 protein: CASSLVQGGNTEAFF. Written as DNA, the CDR3 is TGTGCCAGCAGCTTAGTGCAGGGAGGGAACACTGAAGCTTTCTTT.

The J gene is TRBJ1-1, the V gene TRBV27; D gene ambiguous. The CDR3 extends over 13 amino acids. Trimming took off 2 bases at V and 5 bases at J, with 9 bases between the two ends. The germline V gene has CDR1 MNHEY and CDR2 SMNVEV (reference sequence). The CDR3 reads CASSLISGTEAFF. The CDR3 bases are TGTGCCAGCAGTTTAATCTCGGGGACTGAAGCTTTCTTT.

The chain has TRBV5-1 and TRBJ2-1, with 10 nucleotides matching TRBD2. The CDR3 contains 18 residues. Germline V lookup: CDR1 SGHRS, CDR2 YFSETQ. Trimming at V came to 3 bases and at J to 3 bases, leaving 12 bases not matched to a gene. Written as DNA, the CDR3 is TGCGCCAGCAGCTCTGCCCCGGTGATAGCGGGAGGCTACAATGAGCAGTTCTTC. Translating it yields CASSSAPVIAGGYNEQFF.

The chain uses TRBV5-1 and TRBJ2-5; weak D call: TRBD2 (6 bases). CDR3 size: 15 residues. The ends were cut back, 0 bases at V and 1 base at J, with 10 bases in the middle. CDR1 and CDR2 (germline): SGHRS, YFSETQ. CDR3 amino acids: CASSLVAGLQETQYF. DNA of the CDR3: TGCGCCAGCAGCTTGGTGGCGGGGCTCCAAGAGACCCAGTACTTC.

This clone was recorded a few times. The chain is built from TRBV7-2 and TRBJ2-5; TRBD2 is a possible D gene (5 bases). V dropped 2 bases and J dropped 7 bases, with 17 bases sitting between them. The CDR3 extends over 15 amino acids. Germline CDR1 is SGHTA and CDR2 is FQGNSA. The CDR3 loop is CASSLSVGEYGTQYF. The CDR3 DNA follows: TGTGCCAGCAGCTTATCTGTCGGGGAATACGGGACCCAGTACTTC.

This chain connects TRBV24-1 to TRBJ2-7; 7 bases are a match to TRBD2. The germline V gene has CDR1 KGHDR and CDR2 SFDVKD. This CDR3 region has 13 residues. V lost 4 bases to trimming and J lost 8 bases; unmatched junction nucleotides: 7. CDR3 in amino acids: CATSESGTTQQYF. The CDR3 DNA follows: TGTGCCACCAGTGAGTCCGGGACTACGCAGCAGTACTTC.

The chain is built from TRBV7-2 and TRBJ2-1; possible D gene TRBD2, 7 bases. V was cut by 6 bases and J by 6 bases, with 21 bases left in between. This CDR3 region has 16 residues. The germline V gene encodes CDR1 SGHTA and CDR2 FQGNSA. CDR3 in DNA: TGTGCCAGCAGTCCCGGCGGGGGCTACCACCTCAATGAGCAGTTCTTC. Its protein is CASSPGGGYHLNEQFF.

The rearrangement uses TRBV19 and TRBJ2-1, with 8 bases lining up with TRBD1. Germline CDR1 and CDR2: LNHDA and SQIVND (reference sequence). The CDR3 spans 17 residues. Trimming at V came to 3 bases and at J to 3 bases, leaving 10 bases not matched to a gene. The CDR3 nucleotides are TGTGCCAGTAGTATTAAAGGGCAGGGGGCGATCTACAATGAGCAGTTCTTC. Its translation is CASSIKGQGAIYNEQFF.

The V call is TRBV19, the J call TRBJ2-5; no clear D. The CDR3 totals 12 residues. Germline V gives CDR1 LNHDA, CDR2 SQIVND (reference sequence). Trimming cost V 8 bases and J 1 base, with 8 bases left between them. CDR3 in amino acids: CASGRPQETQYF. CDR3 coding DNA: TGTGCCAGTGGGCGCCCCCAAGAGACCCAGTACTTC.

The chain links TRBV5-1 to TRBJ2-1, with 7 bases aligning to TRBD1. Germline assignment: CDR1 SGHRS and CDR2 YFSETQ. This CDR3 spans 15 amino acids. After removal of 0 bases from V and 7 bases from J, the junction contained 7 bases not matched to a gene. The CDR3: CASSLDLQGLNEQFF. The CDR3 nucleotides read TGCGCCAGCAGCTTGGATCTACAGGGGCTAAATGAGCAGTTCTTC. Using reference TRBV5-1 and TRBJ2-1 for the parts outside the CDR3, the full variable domain is KAGVTQTPRYLIKTRGQQVTLSCSPISGHRSVSWYQQTPGQGLQFLFEYFSETQRNKGNFPGRFSGRQFSNSRSEMNVSTLELGDSALYLCASSLDLQGLNEQFFGPGTRLTVL.

Ten or more counts support this clone. The chain is built from TRBV2 and TRBJ1-5; tentative D call: TRBD1 (6 bases). The V end lost 6 bases, the J end lost 7 bases, and 16 bases lay between the germline ends. The CDR3 spans 14 residues. Germline V lookup: CDR1 SNHLY, CDR2 FYNNEI. This CDR3 reads CASRGGTQGQPQHF. CDR3 nucleotides: TGTGCCAGCAGGGGGGGGACACAGGGACAGCCCCAGCATTTT.

This chain's CDR3 is CASSLGVSDTQYF. Here the CDR3 DNA reads TGTGCCAGCAGTTTAGGGGTTTCAGATACGCAGTATTTT. This sequence joins TRBV2 and TRBJ2-3, with D possibly matching TRBD1 (5 bases). V lost 5 bases and J lost 4, with 10 bases in between. Germline V gene lookup returns CDR1 SNHLY and CDR2 FYNNEI. The CDR3 is made up of 13 amino acids.